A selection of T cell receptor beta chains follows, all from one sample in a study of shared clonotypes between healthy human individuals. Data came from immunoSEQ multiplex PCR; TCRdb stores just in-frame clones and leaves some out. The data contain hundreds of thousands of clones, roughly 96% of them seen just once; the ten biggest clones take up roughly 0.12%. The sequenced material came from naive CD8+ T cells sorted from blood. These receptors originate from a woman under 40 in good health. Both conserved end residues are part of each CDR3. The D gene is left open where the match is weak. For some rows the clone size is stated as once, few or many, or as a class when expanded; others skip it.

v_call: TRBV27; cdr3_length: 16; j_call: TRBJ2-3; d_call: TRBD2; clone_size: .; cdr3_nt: TGTGCCAGCTCCCCCGGACTAGCGACATTCACAGATACGCAGTATTTT; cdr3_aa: CASSPGLATFTDTQYF
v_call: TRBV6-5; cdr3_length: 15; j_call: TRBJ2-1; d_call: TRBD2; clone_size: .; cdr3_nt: TGTGCCAGCAGTTTAACTAGCGGGGTCTACAATGAGCAGTTCTTC; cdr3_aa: CASSLTSGVYNEQFF
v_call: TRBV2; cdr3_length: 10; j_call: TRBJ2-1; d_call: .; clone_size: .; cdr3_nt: TGTGCCAGCAGATACAATGAGCAGTTCTTC; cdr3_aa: CASRYNEQFF
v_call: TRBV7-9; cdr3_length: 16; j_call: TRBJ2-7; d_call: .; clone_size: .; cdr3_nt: TGTGCCAGCAGCTCCTCTTCGGTGGGCCGAGACTACGAGCAGTACTTC; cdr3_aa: CASSSSSVGRDYEQYF
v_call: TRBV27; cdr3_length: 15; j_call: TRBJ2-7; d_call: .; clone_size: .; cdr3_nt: TGTGCCAGCAGTTTAGGGGGTCAGGGATCCTACGAGCAGTACTTC; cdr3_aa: CASSLGGQGSYEQYF
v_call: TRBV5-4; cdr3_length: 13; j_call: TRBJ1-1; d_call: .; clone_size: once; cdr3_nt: TGTGCCAGCAGCGTTCCAGAGAACACTGAAGCTTTCTTT; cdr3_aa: CASSVPENTEAFF
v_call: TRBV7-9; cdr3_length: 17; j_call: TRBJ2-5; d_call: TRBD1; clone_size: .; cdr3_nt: TGTGCCAGCAGCTTAAGAGTGGACAGGGGACCGAAAGAGACCCAGTACTTC; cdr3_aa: CASSLRVDRGPKETQYF
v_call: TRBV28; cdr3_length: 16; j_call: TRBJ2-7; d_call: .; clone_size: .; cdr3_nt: TGTGCCAGCAGTGGGGGCATCGACTTACCCTCCTACGAGCAGTACTTC; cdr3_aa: CASSGGIDLPSYEQYF
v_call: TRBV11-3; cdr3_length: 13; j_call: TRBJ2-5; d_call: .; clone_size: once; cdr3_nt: TGTGCCAGCAGCTCGAGCCTGGGGGAGACCCAGTACTTC; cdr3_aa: CASSSSLGETQYF
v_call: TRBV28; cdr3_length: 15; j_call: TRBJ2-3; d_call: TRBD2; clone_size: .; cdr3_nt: TGTGCCAGCAGTTTAGCGGGGGGGGGAGCAGATACGCAGTATTTT; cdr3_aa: CASSLAGGGADTQYF
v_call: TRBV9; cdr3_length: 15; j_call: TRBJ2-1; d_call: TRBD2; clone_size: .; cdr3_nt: TGTGCCAGCAGCCTCACGGGGACTAGAGGCAATGAGCAGTTCTTC; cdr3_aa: CASSLTGTRGNEQFF